This TCR beta chain was found in a study of blood T cell repertoires in COVID-19. Whole-study context: Whether acute or convalescent, the COVID-19 samples came from the United States, Italy and Spain.

CDR3 length: 14 residues. V was pared by 3 bases and J by 2 bases, with 10 bases between. Germline values: CDR1 LGHNA, CDR2 YNFKEQ. In the original processing: Quantification of nucleated cells was approximated via reference gene primer amplification. Assay: immunoSEQ multiplex PCR; the TCRdb copy retains only in-frame clones and omits some. The V and J calls and clone size come from that table; D and trimming were worked out from the DNA. This sample yields roughly 46,000 clones, of which around 80% are seen a single time; approximately 10% belongs to the top ten. This clonotype was sampled from a man aged 55-75 years with acute or convalescent COVID-19. The sample was peripheral blood. This chain links TRBV4-2 with TRBJ1-1; D is unresolved. CDR3 loop: CASSHIGSNTEAFF. The CDR3 region has the DNA TGTGCCAGCAGCCATATTGGGAGTAACACTGAAGCTTTCTTT.